This T cell receptor beta chain came from a study of T cell responses to AZD1222 COVID-19 vaccine (dated by TCRdb to the early 2020s). For context, the study as a whole: Because spike-specific TCR depth and breadth did not differ between the two schedules, AZD1222 recipients who got a second dose at roughly 4 weeks were pooled with those who got a second dose at roughly 12 weeks. A total of 240 or so trial participants underwent TCR sequencing, of whom roughly 210 had received two doses of AZD1222 and 26 had received two doses of the MenACWY control vaccine. Trial participants were enrolled by age into 18-55, 56-69 and 70-plus year subgroups, with approximately 150, 28 and 58 TCR-sequenced participants respectively. The research as a whole found: Because no samples from the day 14 peak response were available, repertoires could be characterized only after the peak T cell response. A significant rise in spike-specific TCR breadth and depth was observed after two AZD1222 doses relative to day 0 and relative to MenACWY recipients. Conclusions about previously exposed vaccinees are limited because only five to seven AZD1222 recipients were SARS-CoV-2 seropositive at baseline. Reportedly, close to half of the unique spike-specific TCRs recognized epitopes lying outside the regions that are mutated in the B.1.351 and B.1.1.7 variants. The 56-69-year group was small, and its depth increase did not reach significance, likely because of low power. Participants were mostly white British and included more females than males, and it was suggested by the authors that clonal diversity may have been underestimated. The vaccine-associated CD4 TCRs covered the entire spike protein, and the dominant responses fell in regions 160-218 and 743-854.

To note about this clone: No cognate antigen has been identified for it. Base-call qualities are not available, and no considerably larger clone is one nucleotide away.

The CDR3 regions of human TCRbeta chains were analyzed by immunosequencing. Processing in the source paper ran as follows. TCRs in the repertoires were matched against a reference library of SARS-CoV-2-specific TCRs that had been generated with the MIRA antigen-specificity platform. Breadth was defined as the fraction of unique TCRs that were SARS-CoV-2-associated. Depth was defined as the fraction of total T cells that were SARS-CoV-2-associated. Using the MIRA data, each spike-specific TCR was mapped to the spike region that the TCR reacts to and placed in a CD4 or CD8 class. Log10-transformed breadth and depth values were compared by one-way ANOVA with Sidak's multiple comparisons tests. Imported from immuneACCESS, the table was reduced by TCRdb to in-frame sequences with V and J called. These copies leave out some clones; in studies compared against another copy, an unresolved V gene accounts for under half, and the cause of the remainder is not known. That table furnishes V, J and clone size, whereas the DNA furnished D and trimming. The sample yields roughly 120,000 clones; around 88% were counted once. The ten largest clones represent around 5% of the sample.

V is cut by 1 base and J by 7 bases, and the space between the germline ends is 21 bases. CDR3 length: 16 amino acids, cysteine to phenylalanine. Of the read, only the CDR3 DNA is kept; its 48 bases are in frame from base 1. Per the germline V gene, SGHRS is the CDR1 and YFSETQ is the CDR2. Explained via the paper, the time point label denotes: baseline before first vaccination. Samples from vaccinated people were obtained from the UK trials COV001 and COV002, which included a single-blind randomized controlled phase 2/3 trial of AZD1222 (ChAdOx1 nCoV-19) in healthy adults. Trial participant PBMC samples were collected at day 0 and day 28 after the second dose for TCRbeta chain sequencing.

The chain is assembled from TRBV5-1 and TRBJ2-7; the D call is tentative, TRBD1 or TRBD2, as each matches 6 bases. This clonotype was sampled from an adult in good health. The input for sequencing was peripheral blood, taken on day 0 of AZD1222 vaccination. The CDR3 region: CASSLTTTGTSLEQYF. The bases read TGCGCCAGCAGCTTGACGACGACAGGTACTAGCTTGGAGCAGTACTTC.